This TCR beta chain was retrieved from a study of early stage breast cancer tumors. CDR1 and CDR2 from the germline V gene are SGHNT and YYREEE (reference sequence). V trimming: 1 base; J trimming: 0 bases; junction bases outside the gene matches: 7. CDR3 size: 17 residues. This clone was detected a few times. The antigen is unknown. Study outcomes and limitations: Compared with adjacent normal breast, tumors showed about 2.5-fold denser, more clonal T cells.

Data came from immunoSEQ multiplex PCR; TCRdb stores just in-frame clones and leaves some out. The table lists around 31,000 clones, approximately 70% of them singletons, with 10% in the top ten. Sequencing input: breast tumor tissue. V is TRBV5-4 and J is TRBJ2-3; 8 bases match TRBD2. The receptor comes from a person aged 25-39 years with breast cancer. Here the CDR3 reads CASSLKVGGASTDTQYF. The CDR3 nucleotides are TGTGCCAGCAGCTTGAAGGTCGGGGGGGCCAGCACAGATACGCAGTATTTT. Variable domain in full (rest from reference TRBV5-4 and TRBJ2-3): ETGVTQSPTHLIKTRGQQVTLRCSSQSGHNTVSWYQQALGQGPQFIFQYYREEENGRGNFPPRFSGLQFPNYSSELNVNALELDDSALYLCASSLKVGGASTDTQYFGPGTRLTVL.